The text below deals with one T cell receptor (beta chain). Trimming took 1 base from V and 2 from J; bases not matched to a gene: 8. The CDR3 runs 17 residues. Germline CDR1 is MDHEN and CDR2 is SYDVKM. This table comes from immunoSEQ multiplex PCR, and its TCRdb copy is limited to in-frame clones, with some not included. Of approximately 230,000 clones listed, 80% to 90% are singletons. The data originate from a study of blood T cell repertoires in COVID-19. Study overall: Acute-phase and convalescent COVID-19 samples originated in the United States, Italy and Spain.

Sequencing was carried out using peripheral blood. The TCR sequence derives from an elderly man with acute or convalescent COVID-19. This chain links TRBV28 with TRBJ1-5, with 7 bases fitting TRBD1. The CDR3 sequence: CASSLSQGGSGNQPQHF. The CDR3 coding sequence is TGTGCCAGCAGTTTATCCCAGGGGGGTAGCGGCAATCAGCCCCAGCATTTT. The whole variable domain, filled in from reference TRBV28 and TRBJ1-5, reads DVKVTQSSRYLVKRTGEKVFLECVQDMDHENMFWYRQDPGLGLRLIYFSYDVKMKEKGDIPEGYSVSREKKERFSLILESASTNQTSMYLCASSLSQGGSGNQPQHFGDGTRLSIL.